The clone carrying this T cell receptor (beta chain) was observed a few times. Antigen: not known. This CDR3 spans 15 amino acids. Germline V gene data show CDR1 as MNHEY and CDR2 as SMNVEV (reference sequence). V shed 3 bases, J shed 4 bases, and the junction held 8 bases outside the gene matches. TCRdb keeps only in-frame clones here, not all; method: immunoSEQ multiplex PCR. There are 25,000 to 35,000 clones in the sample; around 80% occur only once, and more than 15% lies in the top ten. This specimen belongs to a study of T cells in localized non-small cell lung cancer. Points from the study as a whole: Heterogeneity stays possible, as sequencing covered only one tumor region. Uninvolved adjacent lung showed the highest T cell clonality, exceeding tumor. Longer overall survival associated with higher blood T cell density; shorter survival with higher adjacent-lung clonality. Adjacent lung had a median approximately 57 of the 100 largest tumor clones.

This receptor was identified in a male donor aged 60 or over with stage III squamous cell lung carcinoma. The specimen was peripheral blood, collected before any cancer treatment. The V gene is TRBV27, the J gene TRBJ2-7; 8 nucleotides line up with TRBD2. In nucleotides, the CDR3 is TGTGCCAGCAGTTTCCGGGGGGGGACGAAGTACGAGCAGTACTTC. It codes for CASSFRGGTKYEQYF.